The 26 T cell receptor beta chains below were found in one sample sequenced in a study of CD8 T cells in ankylosing spondylitis. No antigens are known for them. Points from the study as a whole: A TCR beta motif of roughly eight highly homologous variants seemed to mark ankylosing spondylitis blood.

Using its own MiXCR run on the 5' RACE reads, TCRdb lists one record per CDR3 protein. This table has hundreds of thousands of distinct CDR3 sequences, more than 15% appearing once. Sequenced: blood, either unsorted or a sorted T cell fraction (not recorded which). The source of these receptors is a male donor with ankylosing spondylitis.

The V gene is TRBV20-1, the J gene TRBJ2-3; a weak D match, TRBD2 (6 bases). The V and J ends lost 3 bases and 2 bases respectively, with 18 bases between them. The V gene's germline CDR1 is DFQATT and CDR2 SNEGSKA (reference sequence). The CDR3 runs 16 residues. The CDR3 protein is CSARGGIVGDTDTQYF. CDR3 DNA: TGCAGTGCTAGGGGGGGTATCGTAGGGGACACAGATACGCAGTATTTT.

The chain combines TRBV3-1 with TRBJ1-3; the match to TRBD1 covers 7 bases. CDR1 and CDR2 from the germline V gene are LGHDT and YNNKEL (reference sequence). The ends lost 5 bases at V and 0 bases at J; junction bases unmatched: 4. This CDR3 contains 15 residues. The CDR3 reads CASSGTESSGNTIYF. The CDR3 DNA reads as TGTGCCAGCAGCGGGACAGAGAGCTCTGGAAACACCATATATTTT.

The chain carries TRBV25-1 and TRBJ1-2, with TRBD1 identical over 10 bases. Germline values: CDR1 MGHDK, CDR2 SYGVNS. The CDR3 has 13 amino acids. The V segment lost 7 bases and the J segment 6 bases; nucleotides outside the gene matches: 5. CDR3 sequence: CASTRTGGNGYTF. The DNA of the CDR3 is TGTGCCAGCACCAGGACAGGGGGTAATGGCTACACCTTC.

The chain uses TRBV7-2 and TRBJ2-1; D gene unclear. Germline V gene lookup returns CDR1 SGHTA and CDR2 FQGNSA. The V gene lost 4 bases and the J gene lost 1 base, with 5 bases spanning the gap. This CDR3 has 13 amino acids. The CDR3 region is CASSSNSYNEQFF. The CDR3 DNA reads as TGTGCCAGCAGCTCCAATTCCTACAATGAGCAGTTCTTC.

This clonotype showed up just a few times. The rearrangement joins TRBV4-1 to TRBJ1-4, with a weak D call TRBD1 (5 bases). The CDR3 contains 17 residues. V dropped 0 bases and J dropped 4 bases, with 15 bases sitting between them. Per the germline V gene, CDR1 is MGHRA and CDR2 is YSYEKL. DNA of the CDR3: TGCGCCAGCAGCCAAGATGGAAGGGGACTTATTAATGAAAAACTGTTTTTT. This encodes CASSQDGRGLINEKLFF.

The rearrangement links TRBV5-1 to TRBJ2-5; weak D call: TRBD2 (6 bases). Looked up from germline, CDR1 is SGHRS and CDR2 is YFSETQ. Between the trimmed V and J ends, which lost 4 bases and 1 base, there was a span of 17 bases. The CDR3 runs to 16 residues. CDR3 amino acids: CASSRGRGRPQETQYF. The CDR3 coding sequence is TGCGCCAGCAGCCGGGGGAGAGGACGCCCCCAAGAGACCCAGTACTTC.

This chain links TRBV6-5 with TRBJ2-1; D gene unclear. The V end lost 0 bases, the J end lost 4 bases, and 7 bases lay between the germline ends. Germline values: CDR1 MNHEY, CDR2 SVGAGI. The CDR3 sequence is 14 residues long. The CDR3 region is CASSYSRVYNEQFF. The CDR3 DNA follows: TGTGCCAGCAGTTACTCGAGAGTATACAATGAGCAGTTCTTC.

The J gene is TRBJ2-7, the V gene TRBV14; 8 bases match TRBD1. There are 14 residues in the CDR3. V dropped 3 bases and J dropped 10; count of bases not matched to a gene: 11. The germline gives CDR1 SGHDN, CDR2 FVKESK. The CDR3 loop is CASSQRTGYFGQYF. The CDR3 DNA follows: TGTGCCAGCAGCCAGAGGACAGGGTACTTTGGACAGTACTTC.

At least ten counts were recorded for this clonotype. The V and J genes are TRBV5-1 and TRBJ2-1; tentative D call: TRBD2 (6 bases). The CDR3 is made up of 14 amino acids. Germline CDR1 and CDR2: SGHRS and YFSETQ. V was cut by 2 bases and J by 5 bases, with 11 bases left in between. The CDR3 sequence: CASSLSRDNNEQFF. CDR3 DNA sequence: TGCGCCAGCAGCTTATCGCGGGATAACAATGAGCAGTTCTTC.

The chain joins TRBV2 to TRBJ1-1, with D hard to call. The CDR3 has 12 residues. Germline values: CDR1 SNHLY, CDR2 FYNNEI. Between the trimmed V and J ends, which lost 5 bases and 3 bases, there was a span of 7 bases. CDR3 in DNA: TGTGCCAGCAGTTGGACGTACACTGAAGCTTTCTTT. Its protein is CASSWTYTEAFF.

The chain employs TRBV20-1 and TRBJ1-1; D is ambiguous. This CDR3 has 14 residues. The germline CDR1 and CDR2 sequences are DFQATT and SNEGSKA (reference sequence). Trimming left V 6 bases short and J 6 bases short, with 20 bases between. The CDR3 loop is CSATTRSLNAEAFF. In DNA, the CDR3 is TGCAGTGCCACCACCAGATCTCTTAACGCTGAAGCTTTCTTT.

This clonotype has only a few counts. The chain uses TRBV25-1 and TRBJ2-7, with D perhaps TRBD2 (5 bases). V shed 5 bases and J shed 7 bases, with 18 bases lying between them. The germline CDR1 and CDR2 sequences are MGHDK and SYGVNS. CDR3 length: 14 residues. The CDR3, as DNA: TGTGCCAGCAGTTCGCCGGGGTCCCTACGGGAGCAGTACTTC. Its protein product is CASSSPGSLREQYF.

The chain employs TRBV6-6 and TRBJ1-1; TRBD1 matches at 8 bases. Trimming at V came to 5 bases and at J to 11 bases, leaving 10 bases not matched to a gene. The length of the CDR3 is 13 residues. The germline CDR1 and CDR2 sequences are MNHNY and SVGAGI (reference sequence). The CDR3 DNA follows: TGTGCCAGCAGTACTACCCAGGGGGCGTATGCTTTCTTT. This gives the protein CASSTTQGAYAFF.

The sample holds a few counts of this clonotype. V and J are TRBV2 and TRBJ2-1; D is ambiguous. This CDR3 contains 18 residues. Germline assignment: CDR1 SNHLY and CDR2 FYNNEI. Trimming shortened V by 0 bases and J by 8 bases, and 23 bases separated the two germline ends. The CDR3 sequence: CASSEAVRLGILGDEQFF. The CDR3, as DNA: TGTGCCAGCAGTGAAGCCGTTCGGTTGGGTATTCTCGGCGATGAGCAGTTCTTC.

V usage is TRBV27 and J usage is TRBJ2-6, with a possible D match to TRBD2 (5 bases). V lost 1 base to trimming and J lost 0 bases, with 7 bases between them. The CDR3 is made up of 16 amino acids. From germline, CDR1 is MNHEY and CDR2 SMNVEV (reference sequence). The CDR3 coding sequence is TGTGCCAGCAGTTTATTTGGGAGCTCTGGGGCCAACGTCCTGACTTTC. It specifies CASSLFGSSGANVLTF. Filled out from reference TRBV27 and TRBJ2-6, the complete variable domain reads EAQVTQNPRYLITVTGKKLTVTCSQNMNHEYMSWYRQDPGLGLRQIYYSMNVEVTDKGDVPEGYKVSRKEKRNFPLILESPSPNQTSLYFCASSLFGSSGANVLTFGAGSRLTVL.

The chain combines TRBV11-2 with TRBJ2-1; 12 positions match TRBD2. Trimming took 5 bases from V and 6 from J; bases not matched to a gene: 11. The CDR3 consists of 17 residues. The germline V gene has CDR1 SGHAT and CDR2 FQNNGV. The CDR3 region is CASSLTISTSGSNEQFF. CDR3 DNA: TGTGCCAGCAGCCTAACGATTTCGACTAGCGGGAGCAATGAGCAGTTCTTC.

This clonotype was recorded only once. This chain links TRBV2 with TRBJ2-1; 8 nucleotides match TRBD1. Per germline, CDR1 SNHLY and CDR2 FYNNEI. V was clipped by 5 bases and J by 6 bases; unmatched bases: 9. The length of the CDR3 is 15 residues. Here the CDR3 DNA reads TGTGCCAGCAGTAAAGGACAGGGTAGTAGCAATGAGCAGTTCTTC. Residues: CASSKGQGSSNEQFF.

In this sample, this clonotype turned up many times. The chain joins TRBV29-1 to TRBJ2-3; TRBD2 matches 7 bases. Germline V CDR1 and CDR2: SQVTM, ANQGSEA. V lost 5 bases and J lost 4; bases outside the gene matches: 9. The CDR3 covers 14 residues. CDR3 amino acids: CSVPSREWADTQYF. CDR3 nucleotides: TGCAGCGTTCCCTCGCGGGAGTGGGCAGATACGCAGTATTTT.

The rearrangement links TRBV5-1 to TRBJ1-1, with no clear D. Germline CDR1 and CDR2: SGHRS and YFSETQ. CDR3 length: 15 amino acids. Trimming took off 3 bases at V and 0 bases at J, with 12 bases between the two ends. CDR3 protein: CASSSDAYMNTEAFF. The CDR3 DNA reads as TGCGCCAGCAGCTCGGACGCCTACATGAACACTGAAGCTTTCTTT.

This clonotype showed up just a few times. This chain links TRBV25-1 with TRBJ2-2; 11 bases line up with TRBD2. The CDR3 has 14 residues. In germline, CDR1 is MGHDK, CDR2 SYGVNS. V dropped 8 bases and J dropped 5; count of bases not matched to a gene: 4. The CDR3 DNA reads as TGTGCCAGCGTAGCGGGAGGGTGGACCGGGGAGCTGTTTTTT. Encoded protein: CASVAGGWTGELFF.

The chain combines TRBV2 with TRBJ2-5; D remains ambiguous. Trimming shortened V by 1 base and J by 3 bases, and 9 bases separated the two germline ends. The CDR3 spans 14 residues. CDR1 SNHLY and CDR2 FYNNEI come from the germline V gene. DNA of the CDR3: TGTGCCAGCAGTGAAGGACTTTCCAAAGAGACCCAGTACTTC. Translated, it gives CASSEGLSKETQYF.

The rearrangement uses TRBV19 and TRBJ1-5; D is perhaps TRBD1 (6 bases). CDR3 length: 15 amino acids. V was trimmed by 1 base and J by 5 bases, leaving 12 bases between them. Germline V gene lookup returns CDR1 LNHDA and CDR2 SQIVND (reference sequence). CDR3 bases: TGTGCCAGTAGTATAGCGGCGGGGGGCCATCAGCCCCAGCATTTT. It translates to CASSIAAGGHQPQHF.

This clonotype was observed at least ten times. The rearrangement links TRBV5-1 to TRBJ2-2; perhaps TRBD1 as D (5 bases). The CDR3 runs to 16 residues. Trimming stripped 0 bases from V and 4 bases from J, with 13 bases between. Germline V gives CDR1 SGHRS, CDR2 YFSETQ. The CDR3 region is CASSLVSQGTTGELFF. The CDR3 DNA is TGCGCCAGCAGCTTGGTCTCCCAGGGAACCACCGGGGAGCTGTTTTTT.

This clonotype was recorded at least ten times. The rearrangement links TRBV29-1 to TRBJ2-1; D unclear. This CDR3 comprises 11 residues. Germline assignment: CDR1 SQVTM and CDR2 ANQGSEA. Trimming stripped 6 bases from V and 9 bases from J, with 12 bases between. CDR3 nucleotides: TGCAGCGTGGATGGGGTCGGTGAGCAGTTCTTC. Its protein product is CSVDGVGEQFF.

This clonotype has a handful of counts. The chain is built from TRBV11-2 and TRBJ2-5; TRBD2 matches 12 bases. The CDR3 totals 16 residues. Trimming removed 2 bases from V and 2 bases from J; junction bases left unmatched: 3. The germline V gene has CDR1 SGHAT and CDR2 FQNNGV. The CDR3 DNA reads as TGTGCCAGCAGCTTACGACTAGCGGGGGCTCAAGAGACCCAGTACTTC. This translates into CASSLRLAGAQETQYF. Using reference TRBV11-2 and TRBJ2-5 for the parts outside the CDR3, the full variable domain is EAGVAQSPRYKIIEKRQSVAFWCNPISGHATLYWYQQILGQGPKLLIQFQNNGVVDDSQLPKDRFSAERLKGVDSTLKIQPAKLEDSAVYLCASSLRLAGAQETQYFGPGTRLLVL.

This clonotype was observed a few times. This chain links TRBV15 with TRBJ2-1, with a possible D match to TRBD2 (6 bases). Germline V lookup: CDR1 LNHNV, CDR2 YYDKDF (reference sequence). Trimming took 0 bases from V and 0 from J, leaving 9 bases between them. The length of the CDR3 is 16 residues. The CDR3 DNA reads as TGTGCCACCAGCAGAGATATCGGGGGCTCCTACAATGAGCAGTTCTTC. Its protein is CATSRDIGGSYNEQFF.